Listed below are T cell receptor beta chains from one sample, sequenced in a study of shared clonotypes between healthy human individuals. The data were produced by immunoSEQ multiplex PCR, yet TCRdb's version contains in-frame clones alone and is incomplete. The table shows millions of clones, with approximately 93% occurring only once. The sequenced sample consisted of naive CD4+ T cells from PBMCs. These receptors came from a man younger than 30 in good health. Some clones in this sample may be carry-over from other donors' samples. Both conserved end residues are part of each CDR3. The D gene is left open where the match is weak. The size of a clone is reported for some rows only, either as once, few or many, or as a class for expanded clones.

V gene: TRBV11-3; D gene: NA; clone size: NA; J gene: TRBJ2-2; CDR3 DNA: TGTGCCAGCAGCTCGATTCAGACCGGGGAGCTGTTTTTT; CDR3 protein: CASSSIQTGELFF
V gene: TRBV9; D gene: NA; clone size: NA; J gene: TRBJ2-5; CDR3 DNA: TGTGCCAGCAGCGTGGGCCGGGGCCTTATAGGGGAGACCCAGTACTTC; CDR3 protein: CASSVGRGLIGETQYF
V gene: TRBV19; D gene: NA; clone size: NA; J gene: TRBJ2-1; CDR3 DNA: TGTGCCAGTAGTATAGATCGGTTTAGGCCGTTCTTC; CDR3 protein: CASSIDRFRPFF
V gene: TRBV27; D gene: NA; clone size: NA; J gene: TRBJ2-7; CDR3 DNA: TGTGCCAGCAGACGATATAGGGGAGGGGGTAGCAGCTCCTACGAGCAGTACTTC; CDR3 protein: CASRRYRGGGSSSYEQYF
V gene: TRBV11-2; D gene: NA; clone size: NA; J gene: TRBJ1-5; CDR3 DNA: TGTGCCAGCAGCTTAGGGGCAGCCAATCAGCCCCAGCATTTT; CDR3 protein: CASSLGAANQPQHF
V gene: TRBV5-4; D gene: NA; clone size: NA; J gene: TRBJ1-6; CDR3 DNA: TGTGCCAGCAGCTTGGCCCCGGGGCAGGTTAATTCACCCCTCCACTTT; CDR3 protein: CASSLAPGQVNSPLHF
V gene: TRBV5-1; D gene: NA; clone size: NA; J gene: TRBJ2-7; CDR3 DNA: TGCGCCAGCAGCCCGGAACAGAGAAGGACCTACGAGCAGTACTTC; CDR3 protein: CASSPEQRRTYEQYF
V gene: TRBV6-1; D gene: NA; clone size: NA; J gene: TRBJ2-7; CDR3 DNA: TGTGCCAGCACCACAACCAGCTACGAGCAGTACTTC; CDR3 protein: CASTTTSYEQYF
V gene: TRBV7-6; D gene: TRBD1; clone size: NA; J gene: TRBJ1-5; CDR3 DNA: TGTGCCAGCAGCTTGGGAGTAACAGGGGACAATCAGCCCCAGCATTTT; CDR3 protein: CASSLGVTGDNQPQHF
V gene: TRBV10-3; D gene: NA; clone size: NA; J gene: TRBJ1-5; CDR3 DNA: TGTGCCATCAGGCAGGAGACCAGCAATCAGCCCCAGCATTTT; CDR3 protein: CAIRQETSNQPQHF
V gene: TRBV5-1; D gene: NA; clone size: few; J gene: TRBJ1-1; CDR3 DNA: TGCGCCAGCAGCTGGACGGGACAGAACACTGAAGCTTTCTTT; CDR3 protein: CASSWTGQNTEAFF
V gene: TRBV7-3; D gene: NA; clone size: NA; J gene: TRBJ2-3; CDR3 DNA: TGTGCCAGCAGCTTCAAGGGGAGCACAGATACGCAGTATTTT; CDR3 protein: CASSFKGSTDTQYF
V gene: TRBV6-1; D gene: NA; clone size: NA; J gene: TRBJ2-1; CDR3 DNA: TGTGCCAGCAGTGCGGGGGCAGGGACAAACAATGAGCAGTTCTTC; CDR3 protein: CASSAGAGTNNEQFF
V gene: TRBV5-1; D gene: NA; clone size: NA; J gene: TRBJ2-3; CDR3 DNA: TGCGCCAGCAGCTTGGACAGGCGAACTAGCACAGATACGCAGTATTTT; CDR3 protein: CASSLDRRTSTDTQYF
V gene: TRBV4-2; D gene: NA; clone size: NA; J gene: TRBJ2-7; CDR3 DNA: TGTGCCAGCAGCCAGGCAGAAGGGGGTGAGCAGTACTTC; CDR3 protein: CASSQAEGGEQYF
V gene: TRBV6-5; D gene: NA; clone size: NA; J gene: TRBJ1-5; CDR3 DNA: TGTGCCAGCAGTTACTCTGCGGTAAGCAATCAGCCCCAGCATTTT; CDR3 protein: CASSYSAVSNQPQHF
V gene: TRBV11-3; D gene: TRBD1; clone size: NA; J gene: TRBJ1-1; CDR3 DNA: TGTGCCAGCAGCAAAGGACAGGGGGAGGACACTGAAGCTTTCTTT; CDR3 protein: CASSKGQGEDTEAFF
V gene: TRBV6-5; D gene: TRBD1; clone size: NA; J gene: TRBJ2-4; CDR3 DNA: TGTGCCAGCCGAAAGACAGGGGAAGGCATTCAGTACTTC; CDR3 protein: CASRKTGEGIQYF
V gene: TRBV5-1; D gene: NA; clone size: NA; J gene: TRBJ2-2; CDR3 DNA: TGCGCCAGCAGCCGAATGGGGGACACCGGGGAGCTGTTTTTT; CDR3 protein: CASSRMGDTGELFF
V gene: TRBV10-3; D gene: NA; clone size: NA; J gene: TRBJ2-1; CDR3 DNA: TGTGCCATCAGTGGGACGAGCTCCTACAATGAGCAGTTCTTC; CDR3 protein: CAISGTSSYNEQFF
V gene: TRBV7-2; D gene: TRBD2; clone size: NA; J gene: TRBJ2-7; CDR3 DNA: TGTGCCAGCAGCCGTAGCGGGGACTCCTACGAGCAGTACTTC; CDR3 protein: CASSRSGDSYEQYF
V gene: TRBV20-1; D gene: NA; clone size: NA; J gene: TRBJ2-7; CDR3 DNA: TGCAGTGCTAGACAGCTCTACGAGCAGTACTTC; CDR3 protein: CSARQLYEQYF
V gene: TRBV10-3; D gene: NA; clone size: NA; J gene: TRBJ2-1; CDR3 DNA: TGTGCCATCAGTGGACTCGGAGGGAATGAGCAGTTCTTC; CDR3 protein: CAISGLGGNEQFF
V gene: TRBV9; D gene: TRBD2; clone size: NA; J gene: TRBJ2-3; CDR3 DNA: TGTGCCAGCAGCGTCATTAGCGGGAGAGGAACAGATACGCAGTATTTT; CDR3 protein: CASSVISGRGTDTQYF
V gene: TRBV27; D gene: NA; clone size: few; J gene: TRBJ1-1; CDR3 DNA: TGTGCCAGCAAGAGGCAAATGAACACTGAAGCTTTCTTT; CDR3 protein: CASKRQMNTEAFF
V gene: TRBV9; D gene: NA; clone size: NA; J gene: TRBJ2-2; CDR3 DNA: TGTGCCAGCGGAATTCTAAAGGGGGGAACCGGGGAGCTGTTTTTT; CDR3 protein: CASGILKGGTGELFF
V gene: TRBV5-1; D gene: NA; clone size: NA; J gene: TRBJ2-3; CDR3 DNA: TGCGCCAGCAGCAGCCAATACCTAGATACGCAGTATTTT; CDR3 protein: CASSSQYLDTQYF
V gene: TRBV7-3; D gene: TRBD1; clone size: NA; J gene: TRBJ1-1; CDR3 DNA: TGTGCCAGCAGCAAACAGGGGGCGCAAACTGAAGCTTTCTTT; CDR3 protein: CASSKQGAQTEAFF
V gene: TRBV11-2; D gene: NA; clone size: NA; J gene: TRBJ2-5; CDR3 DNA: TGTGCCAGCAGCCCACAAACCTCAGAGACCCAGTACTTC; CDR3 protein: CASSPQTSETQYF
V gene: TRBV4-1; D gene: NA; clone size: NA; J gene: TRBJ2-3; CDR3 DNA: TGCGCCAGCAGCCAGGGAATAGCGCGTAGCACAGATACGCAGTATTTT; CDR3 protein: CASSQGIARSTDTQYF
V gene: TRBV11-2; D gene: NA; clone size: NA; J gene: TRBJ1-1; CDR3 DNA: TGTGCCAGCAGCTTTGGGCTGGACACTGAAGCTTTCTTT; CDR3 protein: CASSFGLDTEAFF
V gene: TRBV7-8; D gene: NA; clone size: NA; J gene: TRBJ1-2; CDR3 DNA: TGTGCCAGTCAACGGACAGCCTCAGCTAACTATGGCTACACCTTC; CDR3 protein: CASQRTASANYGYTF
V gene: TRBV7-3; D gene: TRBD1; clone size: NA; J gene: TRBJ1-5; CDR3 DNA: TGTGCCAGCAGCTTAGACAGGGCCCAGCCCCAGCATTTT; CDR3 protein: CASSLDRAQPQHF
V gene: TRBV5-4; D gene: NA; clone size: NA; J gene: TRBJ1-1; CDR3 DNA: TGTGCCAGCAGCCCGTCGATTAGAAACGCTGAAGCTTTCTTT; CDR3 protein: CASSPSIRNAEAFF
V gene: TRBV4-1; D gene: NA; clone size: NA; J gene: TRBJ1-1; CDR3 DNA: TGCGCCAGCAGCCAAGATATGGGGCGGTTTGAAGCTTTCTTT; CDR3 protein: CASSQDMGRFEAFF
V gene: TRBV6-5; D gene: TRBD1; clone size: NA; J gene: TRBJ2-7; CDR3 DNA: TGTGCCAGCAGTCGAGACAGGGGAAAGATCTACGAGCAGTACTTC; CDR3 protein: CASSRDRGKIYEQYF
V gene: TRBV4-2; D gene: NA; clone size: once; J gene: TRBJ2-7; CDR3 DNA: TGTGCCAGCAGCCATCGCCCCCAATTAAGGGGGACTTTTGACGAGCAGTACTTC; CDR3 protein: CASSHRPQLRGTFDEQYF
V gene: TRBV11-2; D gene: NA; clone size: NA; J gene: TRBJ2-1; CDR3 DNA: TGTGCCAGCAGCTTAAGGGAGTTGGCCTACAATGAGCAGTTCTTC; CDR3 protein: CASSLRELAYNEQFF
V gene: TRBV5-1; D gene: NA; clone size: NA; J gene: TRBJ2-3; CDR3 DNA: TGCGCCAGCAGCTTCGGTCCGCCAGGGGATACGCAGTATTTT; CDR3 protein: CASSFGPPGDTQYF
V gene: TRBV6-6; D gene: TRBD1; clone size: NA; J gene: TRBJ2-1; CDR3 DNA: TGTGCCAGCAGCTTAGACAGGGGGCGTAGTAGTGAGCAGTTCTTC; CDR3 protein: CASSLDRGRSSEQFF
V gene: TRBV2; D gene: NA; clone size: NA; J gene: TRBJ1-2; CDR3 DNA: TGTGCCAGCAGAAGGGACCACAACTATGGCTACACCTTC; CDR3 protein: CASRRDHNYGYTF
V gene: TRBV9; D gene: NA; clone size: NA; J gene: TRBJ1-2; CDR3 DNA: TGTGCCAGCAGCGCCGGGACCCACTATGGCTACACCTTC; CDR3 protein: CASSAGTHYGYTF
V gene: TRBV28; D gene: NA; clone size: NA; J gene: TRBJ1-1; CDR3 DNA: TGTGCCAGCAGTTTAGTATGGGCTGAAGCTTTCTTT; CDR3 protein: CASSLVWAEAFF
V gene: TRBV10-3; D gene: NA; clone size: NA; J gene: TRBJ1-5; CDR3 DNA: TGTGCCATCAGTGAGCCTAATCAGCCCCAGCATTTT; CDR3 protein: CAISEPNQPQHF
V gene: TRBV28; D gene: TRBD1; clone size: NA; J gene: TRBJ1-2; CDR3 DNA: TGTGCCAGCAGTTTTTTATCAACAGGGGTCCGGAAGTGGGGCTACACCTTC; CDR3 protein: CASSFLSTGVRKWGYTF
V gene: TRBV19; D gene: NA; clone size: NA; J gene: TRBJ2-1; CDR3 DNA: TGTGCCAGTATGGGGGGGGGCCCACCGCCCCCCTACAATGAGCAGTTCTTC; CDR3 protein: CASMGGGPPPPYNEQFF
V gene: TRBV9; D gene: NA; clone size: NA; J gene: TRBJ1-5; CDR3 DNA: TGTGCCAGCAGCGTAGGTATAGGGAGTAGCAATCAGCCCCAGCATTTT; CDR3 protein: CASSVGIGSSNQPQHF
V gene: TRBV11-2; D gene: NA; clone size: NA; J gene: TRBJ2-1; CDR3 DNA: TGTGCCAGCAGCTCCCTTACTTACAATGAGCAGTTCTTC; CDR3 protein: CASSSLTYNEQFF
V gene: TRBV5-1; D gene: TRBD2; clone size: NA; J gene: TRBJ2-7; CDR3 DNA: TGCGCCAGCAGCCTAGGGACTAGCGGGAGGGCCGGGGAGCAGTACTTC; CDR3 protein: CASSLGTSGRAGEQYF
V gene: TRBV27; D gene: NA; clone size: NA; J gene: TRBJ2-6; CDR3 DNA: TGTGCCAGCAGGTCTCCTAGCTCTGGGGCCAACGTCCTGACTTTC; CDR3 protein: CASRSPSSGANVLTF
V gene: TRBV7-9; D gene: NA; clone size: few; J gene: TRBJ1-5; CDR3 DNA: TGTGCCAGCAGCTTGGGCCCTCAGCCCCAGCATTTT; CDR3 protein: CASSLGPQPQHF
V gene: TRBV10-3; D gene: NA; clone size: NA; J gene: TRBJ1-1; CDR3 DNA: TGTGCCACTTCTGGAACACCGGGACCAAAGGCGGCTTTCTTT; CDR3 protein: CATSGTPGPKAAFF
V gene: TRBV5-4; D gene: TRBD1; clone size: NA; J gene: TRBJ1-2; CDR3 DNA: TGTGCCAGCAGCCAGGGACAGACTAACTATGGCTACACCTTC; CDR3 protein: CASSQGQTNYGYTF
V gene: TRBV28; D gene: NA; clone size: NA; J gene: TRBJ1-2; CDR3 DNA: TGTGCCAGCAGTTCCGCGGGACAAGAAGTGCTTGGCTACACCTTC; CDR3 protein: CASSSAGQEVLGYTF
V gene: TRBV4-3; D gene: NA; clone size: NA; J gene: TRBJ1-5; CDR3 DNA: TGCGCCAGCAGCCTGACGTATAGCAATCAGCCCCAGCATTTT; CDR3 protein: CASSLTYSNQPQHF
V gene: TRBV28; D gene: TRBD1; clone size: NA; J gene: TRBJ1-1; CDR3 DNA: TGTGCCAGCAGTCCGTTGACAGGGCTGAACACTGAAGCTTTCTTT; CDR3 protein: CASSPLTGLNTEAFF
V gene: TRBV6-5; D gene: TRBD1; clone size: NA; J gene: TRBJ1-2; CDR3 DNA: TGTGCCAGCAGTTTCAACAGGGGGAGGAACTATGGCTACACCTTC; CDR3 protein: CASSFNRGRNYGYTF